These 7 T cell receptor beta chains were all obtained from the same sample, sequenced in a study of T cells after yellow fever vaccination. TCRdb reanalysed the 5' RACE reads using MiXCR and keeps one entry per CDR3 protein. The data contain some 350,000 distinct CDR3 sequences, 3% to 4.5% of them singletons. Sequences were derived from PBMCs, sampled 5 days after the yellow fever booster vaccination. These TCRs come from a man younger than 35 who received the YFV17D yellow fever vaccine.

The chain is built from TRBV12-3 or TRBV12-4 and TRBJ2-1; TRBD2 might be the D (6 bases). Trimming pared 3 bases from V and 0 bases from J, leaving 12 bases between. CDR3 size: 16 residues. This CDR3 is CASSLGLLSSYNEQFF. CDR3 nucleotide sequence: TGTGCCAGCAGTTTGGGACTCTTAAGCTCCTACAATGAGCAGTTCTTC.

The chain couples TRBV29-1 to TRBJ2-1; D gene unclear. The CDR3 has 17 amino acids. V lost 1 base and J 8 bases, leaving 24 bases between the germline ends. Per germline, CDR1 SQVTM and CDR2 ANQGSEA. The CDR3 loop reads CSVEGHRGLLPVDEQFF. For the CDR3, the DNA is TGCAGCGTTGAAGGTCACCGCGGTTTGTTGCCTGTCGATGAGCAGTTCTTC.

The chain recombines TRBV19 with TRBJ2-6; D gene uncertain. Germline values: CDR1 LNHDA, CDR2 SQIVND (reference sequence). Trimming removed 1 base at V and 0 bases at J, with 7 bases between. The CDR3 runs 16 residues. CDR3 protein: CASSIAFSSGANVLTF. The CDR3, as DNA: TGTGCCAGTAGTATAGCCTTCAGCTCTGGGGCCAACGTCCTGACTTTC.

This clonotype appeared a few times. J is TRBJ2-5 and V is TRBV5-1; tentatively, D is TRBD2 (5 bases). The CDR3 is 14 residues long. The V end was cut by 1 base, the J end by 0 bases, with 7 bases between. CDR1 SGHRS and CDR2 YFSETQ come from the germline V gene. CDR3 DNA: TGCGCCAGCAGCTTGCTAGCCGACCAAGAGACCCAGTACTTC. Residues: CASSLLADQETQYF.

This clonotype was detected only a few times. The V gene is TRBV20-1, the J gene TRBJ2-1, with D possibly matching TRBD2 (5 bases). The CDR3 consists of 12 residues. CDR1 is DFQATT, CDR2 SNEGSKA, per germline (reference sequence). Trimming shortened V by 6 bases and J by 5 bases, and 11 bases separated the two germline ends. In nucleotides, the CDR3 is TGCAGTGCGCAGCGGAGCCACAATGAGCAGTTCTTC. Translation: CSAQRSHNEQFF.

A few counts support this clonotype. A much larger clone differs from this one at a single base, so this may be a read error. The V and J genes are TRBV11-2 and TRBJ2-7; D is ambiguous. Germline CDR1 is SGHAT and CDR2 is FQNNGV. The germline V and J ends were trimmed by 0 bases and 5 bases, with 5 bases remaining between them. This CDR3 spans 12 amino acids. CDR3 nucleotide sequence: TGTGCCAGCAGCTTAGAGGGTCACGAGCAGTACTTC. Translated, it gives CASSLEGHEQYF.

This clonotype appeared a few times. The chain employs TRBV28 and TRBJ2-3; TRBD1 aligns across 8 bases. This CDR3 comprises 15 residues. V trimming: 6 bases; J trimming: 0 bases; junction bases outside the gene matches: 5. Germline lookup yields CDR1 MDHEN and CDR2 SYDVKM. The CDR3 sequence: CASRAGQGSTDTQYF. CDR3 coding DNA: TGTGCCAGCAGGGCCGGACAGGGAAGCACAGATACGCAGTATTTT.